These 19 T cell receptor beta chains were all obtained from the same sample, sequenced in a study of T cell repertoires in cytomegalovirus infection (dated by TCRdb to between 2017 and 2020). The listed sequencing device is Illumina HiSeq 1500. Using fastp at Q25 and MiXCR, TCRdb reprocessed the public reads and kept productive beta chains. Identical CDR3 protein sequences are pooled into one entry, listed with their most common genes and DNA. The sample table records 300,000 to 400,000 distinct CDR3 sequences; around 18% of these occur just once. The top ten hold approximately 8% of the sample. Sequenced sample: PBMCs. These receptors were collected from a human donor in good health (CMV status not recorded). Some clones in this sample may be carry-over from other donors' samples.

The chain uses TRBV19 and TRBJ1-3; D ambiguous. This CDR3 is built from 15 residues. The germline V and J ends were trimmed by 1 base and 0 bases, with 7 bases remaining between them. Germline V gives CDR1 LNHDA, CDR2 SQIVND (reference sequence). This chain's CDR3 is CASSIVPISGNTIYF. In DNA form, the CDR3 reads TGTGCCAGTAGTATAGTGCCGATCTCTGGAAACACCATATATTTT.

This clonotype was detected only a few times. The gene calls are TRBV7-9 and TRBJ2-1; perhaps TRBD2 as D (5 bases). CDR1 is SEHNR and CDR2 is FQNEAQ in the germline V gene (reference sequence). Trimming stripped 2 bases from V and 4 bases from J, with 15 bases between. This CDR3 has 16 amino acids. CDR3 amino acids: CASSLRGSGYYNEQFF. DNA of the CDR3: TGTGCCAGCAGCTTAAGAGGGTCCGGATATTACAATGAGCAGTTCTTC.

This chain connects TRBV12-3 or TRBV12-4 to TRBJ2-5; 7 bases map to TRBD1. V shed 6 bases and J 3 bases; nucleotides not matched to a gene: 4. CDR3 size: 13 residues. The CDR3 coding sequence is TGTGCCAGCAGACCCGACAGGGAAGAGACCCAGTACTTC. Protein sequence: CASRPDREETQYF.

With regard to this clonotype: A much larger clone sits a single nucleotide away, making a read error possible. The chain joins TRBV7-8 to TRBJ1-2; possibly TRBD1 for D (5 bases). Germline CDR1 is SGHVS and CDR2 is FQNEAQ. This CDR3 contains 15 residues. CDR3 sequence reads: CANSFNGLQGSGYTF. DNA for the CDR3: TGTGCCAACAGCTTTAATGGTCTCCAGGGATCGGGCTACACCTTC.

The table lists this clonotype with many counts. The CDR3 is CASSHPGTSYEQYF. CDR3 DNA: TGTGCCAGCAGCCACCCGGGGACTTCCTACGAGCAGTACTTC. The chain recombines TRBV7-2 with TRBJ2-7; perhaps TRBD2 as D (6 bases). Germline CDR1 SGHTA, CDR2 FQGNSA. The ends were cut back, 5 bases at V and 1 base at J, with 12 bases in the middle. The CDR3 consists of 14 residues.

This clonotype was recorded many times. The chain has TRBV12-3 or TRBV12-4 and TRBJ2-7, with D possibly matching TRBD1 (6 bases). V lost 3 bases and J lost 6, with 21 bases in between. This CDR3 is 16 amino acids long. CDR3 sequence reads: CASSFRQAGFSGEQYF. The CDR3 bases are TGTGCCAGCAGTTTCCGACAGGCTGGGTTCTCTGGCGAGCAGTACTTC.

A note on this clonotype: A read error is possible here, since a much larger clone lies one base away. The chain combines TRBV12-3 or TRBV12-4 with TRBJ2-1; 15 nucleotides agree with TRBD2. The V segment lost 5 bases and the J segment 8 bases; nucleotides outside the gene matches: 4. The CDR3 is made up of 15 amino acids. In nucleotides, the CDR3 is TGTGCCAGCAGTCAGGGACTAGCGGGAGGTCATGAGCAGTTCTTC. Amino acid sequence: CASSQGLAGGHEQFF.

This clonotype was recorded many times. J is TRBJ2-7 and V is TRBV23-1, with D unclear. TRBV23-1 belongs to the ORF category, with a function that is uncertain. This CDR3 is 19 amino acids long. Trimming pared 2 bases from V and 0 bases from J, leaving 23 bases between. The CDR3 coding sequence is TGCGCCAGCAGTCAACCCGCCGCCAGGACCAATTTTAGCTCCTACGAGCAGTACTTC. It is translated as CASSQPAARTNFSSYEQYF.

The chain employs TRBV6-6 and TRBJ2-2; 7 bases map to TRBD2. J lost 2 bases, V lost 7 bases, and 13 bases had no gene match. The CDR3 length is 17 residues. CDR1 and CDR2 from the germline V gene are MNHNY and SVGAGI (reference sequence). In nucleotides, the CDR3 is TGTGCCAGCACCGGATCCCGAGCGGGGTTAAACACCGGGGAGCTGTTTTTT. Translating it yields CASTGSRAGLNTGELFF.

This clonotype was counted many times. The chain combines TRBV12-3 or TRBV12-4 with TRBJ2-1; TRBD2 aligns across 8 bases. With V trimmed by 6 bases and J by 8 bases, 6 bases remained unmatched. The CDR3 sequence is 13 residues long. The CDR3, as DNA: TGTGCCAGCAGACAAGCGGGAGCGGATGAGCAGTTCTTC. The encoded protein is CASRQAGADEQFF.

In this sample, this clonotype turned up many times. This sequence joins TRBV7-9 and TRBJ2-1, with TRBD1 matching 7 bases. Germline-derived CDR1 and CDR2 are SEHNR and FQNEAQ (reference sequence). This CDR3 is 17 amino acids long. The ends lost 2 bases at V and 4 bases at J; junction bases unmatched: 11. For the CDR3, the DNA is TGTGCCAGCAGCTTAAATCCCGGCAGGGGGATTTACAATGAGCAGTTCTTC. This codes for CASSLNPGRGIYNEQFF.

J is TRBJ2-1 and V is TRBV7-8, with 11 bases aligning to TRBD2. V shed 4 bases and J 9 bases; nucleotides not matched to a gene: 5. The CDR3 spans 14 residues. From germline, CDR1 is SGHVS and CDR2 FQNEAQ. CDR3 residues: CASSYSGRVGEQFF. The CDR3 DNA sequence: TGTGCCAGCAGCTATAGCGGGAGGGTGGGTGAGCAGTTCTTC.

This clonotype was detected a few times. The J gene is TRBJ2-7, the V gene TRBV5-4, with TRBD1 identical over 7 bases. The V and J ends lost 3 bases and 7 bases, in that order; junction bases with no gene match: 10. The CDR3 totals 14 residues. Looked up from germline, CDR1 is SGHNT and CDR2 is YYREEE (reference sequence). The CDR3 protein is CASSSRRGPGEQYF. In nucleotides, the CDR3 is TGTGCCAGCAGCTCTAGAAGGGGGCCTGGGGAGCAGTACTTC.

The J gene is TRBJ2-7, the V gene TRBV18; D is perhaps TRBD2 (6 bases). V lost 4 bases and J 3 bases, leaving 16 bases between the germline ends. Germline CDR1 and CDR2: KGHSH and LQKENI. CDR3 size: 15 residues. For the CDR3, the DNA is TGTGCCAGCTCACTAGGAGGGGTACCCCTCTACGAGCAGTACTTC. It yields the protein CASSLGGVPLYEQYF.

Ten or more counts support this clonotype. The chain joins TRBV7-6 to TRBJ2-5, with D hard to call. The length of the CDR3 is 12 residues. V was shortened by 5 bases and J by 5 bases, with 9 bases between the two germline ends. Germline CDR1 SGHVS, CDR2 FNYEAQ. CDR3 loop: CASSADRETQYF. CDR3 coding DNA: TGTGCCAGCAGCGCCGATAGGGAGACCCAGTACTTC.

The CDR3 DNA is TGTGCCAGCAGATTCGGACTAGCGGGTCCAGATACGCAGTATTTT. Protein product: CASRFGLAGPDTQYF. This sequence joins TRBV2 and TRBJ2-3; TRBD2 aligns across 11 bases. This CDR3 is 15 amino acids long. Germline V lookup: CDR1 SNHLY, CDR2 FYNNEI. V lost 6 bases and J lost 4; bases outside the gene matches: 6.

This clonotype appeared a few times. The chain uses TRBV29-1 and TRBJ2-1; 8 bases line up with TRBD2. Germline V gives CDR1 SQVTM, CDR2 ANQGSEA. The V segment lost 6 bases and the J segment 4 bases; nucleotides outside the gene matches: 5. There are 13 residues in the CDR3. Written as DNA, the CDR3 is TGCAGCGTCAGGGGCGGGGGGTACAATGAGCAGTTCTTC. It codes for CSVRGGGYNEQFF.

This chain links TRBV20-1 with TRBJ2-3; D possibly corresponds to TRBD1 (5 bases). Germline CDR1 DFQATT, CDR2 SNEGSKA (reference sequence). The CDR3 contains 12 residues. V lost 2 bases and J 4 bases, leaving 7 bases between the germline ends. CDR3 DNA: TGCAGTGCTAGACCAGGGTCAGATACGCAGTATTTT. Amino acids: CSARPGSDTQYF.

In this sample, this clonotype turned up a few times. The chain uses TRBV27 and TRBJ2-7; tentatively, D is TRBD2 (5 bases). This CDR3 has 14 amino acids. Germline assignment: CDR1 MNHEY and CDR2 SMNVEV (reference sequence). Deletions cut 5 bases from V and 3 bases from J, with 14 bases between. The CDR3 reads CASSPLGRDYEQYF. In DNA, the CDR3 is TGTGCCAGCAGTCCTCTCGGACGGGACTACGAGCAGTACTTC.